A single T cell receptor beta chain is shown here with its context. Its antigen remains unknown. Samples came from healthy bone marrow donors. The data originate from a study of cytomegalovirus exposure and HLA in healthy donors. Study-level points and caveats: Most of the TCR beta V segments (in an earlier analysis) were productive either about 90% or about 30% of the time.

PCR involved 60 Vbeta and 13 Jbeta primers. The data were produced by immunoSEQ multiplex PCR, yet TCRdb's version contains in-frame clones alone and is incomplete. The profile shows 150,000 to 200,000 clones, approximately 80% of them singletons. The CDR3 sequence is 12 residues long. Germline CDR1 and CDR2: GTSNPN and SVGIG (reference sequence). Sequencing was done on a sample of PBMCs. The chain recombines TRBV30 with TRBJ1-4, with D possibly matching TRBD1 (5 bases). This TCR came from a boy younger than 10 in good health and CMV-seronegative. Here the CDR3 reads CAAGGMDEKLFF. CDR3 DNA: TGTGCGGCGGGGGGGATGGATGAAAAACTGTTTTTT.